This T cell receptor (beta chain) originates from a study of blood T cell repertoires in COVID-19. Across the study: Samples representing acute and convalescent COVID-19 were sourced from the United States, Italy and Spain.

The CDR3 is 16 amino acids. Between the trimmed V and J ends, which lost 3 bases and 6 bases, there was a span of 15 bases. Germline lookup yields CDR1 MNHEY and CDR2 SVGEGT. Sequencing was performed with immunoSEQ multiplex PCR; in TCRdb, only in-frame clones are kept and a portion is missing. The repertoire holds around 400,000 clones, with roughly four fifths as singletons. The clonotype comes from a woman aged 45-65 years who had recovered from COVID-19. The chain joins TRBV6-2 or TRBV6-3 to TRBJ1-6, with a weak D call TRBD1 (5 bases). Material: PBMCs or T cells enriched from blood (not recorded which). Here the CDR3 DNA reads TGTGCCAGCAGTTATGGGAAGGGGCATGGTAATTCACCCCTCCACTTT. Translating it yields CASSYGKGHGNSPLHF.